Shown below are 28 T cell receptor beta chains from a single sample sequenced in a study of cytomegalovirus exposure and HLA in healthy donors. Both 60 Vbeta primers and 13 Jbeta primers went into the PCR. Repertoires were generated with immunoSEQ multiplex PCR, while TCRdb's copy carries only in-frame clones and drops some. Found here are approximately 170,000 clones, more than 65% of them singletons; the top ten hold 4% to 5%. Sequencing was carried out using PBMCs. These receptors originate from a man between 18 and 35 years old in good health and CMV-seropositive.

The V and J genes are TRBV7-2 and TRBJ2-1, with 12 bases aligning to TRBD2. Looked up from germline, CDR1 is SGHTA and CDR2 is FQGNSA. V dropped 3 bases and J dropped 4; count of bases not matched to a gene: 4. CDR3 length: 16 residues. The CDR3 sequence: CASSLPTSGGYNEQFF. The CDR3 DNA reads TGTGCCAGCAGCTTGCCGACTAGCGGGGGATACAATGAGCAGTTCTTC.

This clone was counted a few times. The chain employs TRBV28 and TRBJ2-2; D perhaps matches TRBD1 (5 bases). V was clipped by 6 bases and J by 2 bases, with 16 bases between them. Per the germline V gene, CDR1 is MDHEN and CDR2 is SYDVKM. This CDR3 is built from 16 residues. In nucleotides, the CDR3 is TGTGCCAGCAGGTCGGCGAAGGGGCCCAACACCGGGGAGCTGTTTTTT. Amino acid sequence: CASRSAKGPNTGELFF.

This clone has just a few counts. One end of the junction does not line up with germline, which may come from a read error. The CDR3 loop reads CASSVGQPNYGYTF. Here the CDR3 DNA reads TGTGCCAGCAGCGTAGGACAGCCTAACTATGGCTACACCTTC. This chain uses TRBV13 with TRBJ1-2, with D tentatively TRBD1 (6 bases). Germline lookup yields CDR1 PRHDT and CDR2 FYEKMQ (reference sequence). The CDR3 is 14 amino acids.

This rearrangement joins TRBV27 to TRBJ2-1; D might be TRBD2 (5 bases). The CDR3 extends over 13 amino acids. The germline CDR1 and CDR2 sequences are MNHEY and SMNVEV (reference sequence). The ends were cut back, 4 bases at V and 12 bases at J, with 16 bases in the middle. The CDR3 protein is CASSSGKGSGQFF. The CDR3 DNA follows: TGTGCCAGCAGTTCAGGAAAAGGGAGTGGGCAGTTCTTC.

The count of this clone is one. The V call is TRBV19, the J call TRBJ1-5; 9 bases line up with TRBD1. The CDR3 loop spans 13 amino acids. Germline CDR1 LNHDA, CDR2 SQIVND (reference sequence). Germline trimming cut 7 bases from V and 7 bases from J; bases unmatched to any gene: 5. The CDR3 DNA is TGTGCCAGTACCGGGACAGGGATGCAGCCCCAGCATTTT. Amino acids: CASTGTGMQPQHF.

The table lists this clone with a few counts. The chain couples TRBV4-2 to TRBJ2-5; D unresolved. Trimming stripped 0 bases from V and 3 bases from J, with 5 bases between. The CDR3 has 13 residues. Germline CDR1 and CDR2: LGHNA and YNFKEQ. CDR3 nucleotides: TGTGCCAGCAGCCAAGATGCAGAAGAGACCCAGTACTTC. It translates to CASSQDAEETQYF.

The chain couples TRBV10-1 to TRBJ2-1, with D unresolved. The germline gives CDR1 WNHNN, CDR2 SYGVQD (reference sequence). V shed 4 bases and J shed 6 bases, with 13 bases lying between them. CDR3 size: 14 residues. This chain's CDR3 is CASSGLARRNEQFF. In DNA, the CDR3 is TGCGCCAGCAGTGGACTTGCGAGGCGCAATGAGCAGTTCTTC.

The chain joins TRBV7-9 to TRBJ2-6; TRBD1 matches 7 bases. There are 19 residues in the CDR3. The V gene end was trimmed by 4 bases and the J gene end by 4 bases; junction bases not matched to a gene: 16. The V gene's germline CDR1 is SEHNR and CDR2 FQNEAQ (reference sequence). CDR3 nucleotides: TGTGCCAGCAGCTCCCGGGACAGCCATACCCGATCAGGGGCCAACGTCCTGACTTTC. It yields the protein CASSSRDSHTRSGANVLTF. The whole variable domain, filled in from reference TRBV7-9 and TRBJ2-6, reads DTGVSQNPRHKITKRGQNVTFRCDPISEHNRLYWYRQTLGQGPEFLTYFQNEAQLEKSRLLSDRFSAERPKGSFSTLEIQRTEQGDSAMYLCASSSRDSHTRSGANVLTFGAGSRLTVL.

This chain connects TRBV10-3 to TRBJ2-3, with 9 bases that match TRBD1. Germline assignment: CDR1 ENHRY and CDR2 SYGVKD. The trim removed 7 bases at V and 2 bases at J, leaving 10 bases unmatched. The CDR3 extends over 16 amino acids. Here the CDR3 reads CAITGGQGLNTDTQYF. The CDR3 nucleotides read TGTGCCATCACCGGAGGACAGGGGCTAAACACAGATACGCAGTATTTT.

The chain joins TRBV11-3 to TRBJ2-1; weak D call: TRBD1 (5 bases). V gave up 5 bases and J gave up 2 bases, with 16 bases separating them. The germline CDR1 and CDR2 sequences are SGHNT and YENEEA. The CDR3 runs to 16 residues. CDR3 DNA: TGTGCCAGCAGCGAGCCCTGGCAGGGCGCCTACAATGAGCAGTTCTTC. Protein sequence: CASSEPWQGAYNEQFF.

The J gene is TRBJ1-1, the V gene TRBV27, with 9 bases identical to TRBD1. The CDR3 contains 14 residues. The V gene end was trimmed by 7 bases and the J gene end by 1 base; junction bases not matched to a gene: 4. From germline, CDR1 is MNHEY and CDR2 SMNVEV (reference sequence). The CDR3 protein is CASKLGQGNTEAFF. CDR3 nucleotides: TGTGCCAGCAAGTTGGGACAGGGGAACACTGAAGCTTTCTTT.

This clone was seen a handful of times. This chain uses TRBV5-8 with TRBJ2-3; the D gene is possibly TRBD2 (6 bases). The CDR3 contains 14 residues. V shed 0 bases and J shed 5 bases, with 10 bases lying between them. Germline-derived CDR1 and CDR2 are SGHTS and YDEGEE. CDR3 sequence: CASSLGTTGDTQYF. CDR3 sequence (DNA): TGTGCCAGCAGCTTGGGGACTACGGGAGATACGCAGTATTTT.

The genes are TRBV19 and TRBJ1-2; D not resolved. CDR3 length equals 16 residues. Germline CDR1 LNHDA, CDR2 SQIVND (reference sequence). V shed 5 bases and J shed 8 bases, with 24 bases lying between them. CDR3 in DNA: TGTGCCAGTAGTCTATGGAGGTTCCGGGCCCAGCAAGGCTACACCTTC. Residues: CASSLWRFRAQQGYTF.

The V gene is TRBV2, the J gene TRBJ2-1, with TRBD1 identical over 12 bases. Germline CDR1 reads SNHLY; CDR2 reads FYNNEI. The trim removed 6 bases at V and 5 bases at J, leaving 8 bases unmatched. The CDR3 runs to 16 residues. For the CDR3, the DNA is TGTGCCAGCAGAGCCGGGACAGGGGGCGCCCACAATGAGCAGTTCTTC. Protein: CASRAGTGGAHNEQFF.

The chain couples TRBV5-1 to TRBJ2-2; the D gene is possibly TRBD2 (6 bases). There are 15 residues in the CDR3. The V gene lost 4 bases and the J gene lost 7 bases, with 17 bases spanning the gap. Germline V gene lookup returns CDR1 SGHRS and CDR2 YFSETQ. Here the CDR3 reads CASSLSVAGGGELFF. In DNA form, the CDR3 reads TGCGCCAGCAGCCTGTCTGTGGCCGGGGGCGGGGAGCTGTTTTTT.

The chain carries TRBV15 and TRBJ1-4, with D unclear. The germline CDR1 and CDR2 sequences are LNHNV and YYDKDF (reference sequence). Trimming stripped 1 base from V and 5 bases from J, with 5 bases between. The CDR3 has 13 amino acids. The CDR3 nucleotides are TGTGCCACCAGCAGAGTTGCGAATGAAAAACTGTTTTTT. Its protein is CATSRVANEKLFF.

Concerning this clone itself: The junction departs from germline at one end; a sequencing error may be responsible. This sequence joins TRBV7-7 and TRBJ2-5; 7 nucleotides line up with TRBD1. Germline CDR1 and CDR2: SSHAT and FNYEAQ (reference sequence). The CDR3 is 14 residues long. For the CDR3, the DNA is TGTGCTAGCAGCCTACAGGGGAGAGGAGAGACCCAGTACTTC. Translation gives CASSLQGRGETQYF. The full variable domain, completed using reference TRBV7-7 and TRBJ2-5, is GAGVSQSPRYKVTKRGQDVTLRCDPISSHATLYWYQQALGQGPEFLTYFNYEAQPDKSGLPSDRFSAERPEGSISTLTIQRTEQRDSAMYRCASSLQGRGETQYFGPGTRLLVL.

The rearrangement uses TRBV6-1 and TRBJ1-2, with 10 positions matching TRBD1. This CDR3 has 16 amino acids. With 4 bases clipped from V and 4 bases from J, the junction kept 9 bases outside the gene matches. Germline lookup yields CDR1 MNHNS and CDR2 SASEGT. The CDR3 loop reads CASSVTAGQGSYGYTF. The CDR3 DNA is TGTGCCAGCAGTGTTACTGCGGGACAGGGGAGCTATGGCTACACCTTC.

This chain uses TRBV10-2 with TRBJ1-1; D may be TRBD1 (5 bases). The CDR3 runs 11 residues. Per germline, CDR1 WSHSY and CDR2 SAAADI. The CDR3 loop is CAQPRDTEAFF. The CDR3 DNA follows: TGCGCGCAACCCAGGGACACTGAAGCTTTCTTT.

This chain's CDR3 is CSVPDRGFSNYGYTF. CDR3 DNA: TGCAGCGTCCCGGACAGGGGGTTCTCTAACTATGGCTACACCTTC. The rearrangement joins TRBV29-1 to TRBJ1-2; 10 bases map to TRBD1. Germline CDR1 is SQVTM and CDR2 is ANQGSEA. This CDR3 contains 15 residues. The trim removed 6 bases at V and 0 bases at J, leaving 7 bases unmatched. The full variable domain, its missing parts supplied by reference TRBV29-1 and TRBJ1-2, is SAVISQKPSRDICQRGTSLTIQCQVDSQVTMMFWYRQQPGQSLTLIATANQGSEATYESGFVIDKFPISRPNLTFSTLTVSNMSPEDSSIYLCSVPDRGFSNYGYTFGSGTRLTVV.

V usage is TRBV11-2 and J usage is TRBJ2-5; TRBD2 matches 10 bases. CDR3 length: 15 amino acids. Losses at the gene ends were 5 bases for V and 5 bases for J; bases not matched to a gene: 8. Germline lookup yields CDR1 SGHAT and CDR2 FQNNGV. The CDR3 is CASSPEGSGRETQYF. CDR3 coding DNA: TGTGCCAGCAGCCCGGAGGGTAGCGGGAGGGAGACCCAGTACTTC.

This clone was observed a handful of times. The gene calls are TRBV28 and TRBJ1-4; D is ambiguous. The germline CDR1 and CDR2 sequences are MDHEN and SYDVKM. The CDR3 totals 15 residues. Trimming pared 3 bases from V and 8 bases from J, leaving 16 bases between. The CDR3 loop is CASSFGWSGVEKLFF. The CDR3 DNA reads as TGTGCCAGCAGTTTCGGTTGGTCGGGAGTCGAAAAACTGTTTTTT.

This clone came up a few times. V usage is TRBV5-6 and J usage is TRBJ2-1, with TRBD2 identical over 9 bases. With V trimmed by 4 bases and J by 0 bases, 11 bases remained unmatched. The germline CDR1 and CDR2 sequences are SGHDT and YYEEEE. The length of the CDR3 is 18 residues. DNA of the CDR3: TGTGCCAGCAGCCCGTTAGCGGGGGTGATCCGCTCCTACAATGAGCAGTTCTTC. Translation: CASSPLAGVIRSYNEQFF.

The V gene is TRBV2, the J gene TRBJ2-3, with 9 bases fitting TRBD1. The CDR3 length is 16 residues. The V gene's germline CDR1 is SNHLY and CDR2 FYNNEI. J gave up 3 bases and V 3 bases, and 7 bases lay outside the gene matches. The CDR3 protein is CASSDLVTGGTDTQYF. The CDR3 DNA reads TGTGCCAGCAGTGATTTGGTGACAGGGGGGACAGATACGCAGTATTTT.

The CDR3 protein is CASSSQQGNYGYTF. In DNA, the CDR3 is TGCGCCAGCAGCTCGCAACAGGGGAACTATGGCTACACCTTC. This sequence joins TRBV5-1 and TRBJ1-2, with 7 positions matching TRBD1. The CDR3 length is 14 residues. Per the germline V gene, CDR1 is SGHRS and CDR2 is YFSETQ. With 3 bases clipped from V and 2 bases from J, the junction kept 4 bases outside the gene matches.

This chain uses TRBV28 with TRBJ1-1; D is possibly TRBD1 (6 bases). CDR3 length: 13 residues. V lost 5 bases to trimming and J lost 7 bases, with 14 bases between them. Germline CDR1 reads MDHEN; CDR2 reads SYDVKM. The CDR3 sequence: CASSVTGTREAFF. Written as DNA, the CDR3 is TGTGCCAGCAGTGTGACTGGGACACGTGAAGCTTTCTTT.

The count of this clone is one. This chain links TRBV7-6 with TRBJ2-1; D unclear. The CDR3 is made up of 16 amino acids. Germline values: CDR1 SGHVS, CDR2 FNYEAQ. Deletions cut 0 bases from V and 0 bases from J, with 9 bases between. CDR3 residues: CASSLAAASSYNEQFF. DNA of the CDR3: TGTGCCAGCAGCTTAGCGGCCGCAAGCTCCTACAATGAGCAGTTCTTC.

This clone was detected only a few times. The chain's CDR3 is CASPEVGTSRYNEQFF. The DNA of the CDR3 is TGTGCCAGCCCTGAAGTTGGAACTAGCAGATACAATGAGCAGTTCTTC. The rearrangement links TRBV6-1 to TRBJ2-1, with a weak D call TRBD2 (6 bases). Trimming pared 8 bases from V and 4 bases from J, leaving 21 bases between. This CDR3 spans 16 amino acids. The germline V gene encodes CDR1 MNHNS and CDR2 SASEGT.